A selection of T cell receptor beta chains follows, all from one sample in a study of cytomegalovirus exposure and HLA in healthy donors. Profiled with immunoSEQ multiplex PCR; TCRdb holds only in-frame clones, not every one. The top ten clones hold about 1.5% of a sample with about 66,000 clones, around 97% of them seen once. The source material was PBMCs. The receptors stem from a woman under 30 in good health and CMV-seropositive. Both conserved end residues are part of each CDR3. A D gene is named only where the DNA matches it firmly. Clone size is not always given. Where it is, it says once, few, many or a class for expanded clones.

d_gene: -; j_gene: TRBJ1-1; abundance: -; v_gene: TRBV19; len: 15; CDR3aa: CASSIKGGRDTEAFF; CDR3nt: TGTGCCAGTAGTATAAAGGGAGGTCGGGACACTGAAGCTTTCTTT
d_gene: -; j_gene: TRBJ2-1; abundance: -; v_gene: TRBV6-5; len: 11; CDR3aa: CASQQGHEQFF; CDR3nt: TGTGCCAGCCAACAGGGCCATGAGCAGTTCTTC
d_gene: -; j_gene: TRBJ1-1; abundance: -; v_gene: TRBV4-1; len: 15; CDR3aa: CASSHMTGESTEAFF; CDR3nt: TGCGCCAGCAGCCACATGACAGGCGAGAGTACTGAAGCTTTCTTT
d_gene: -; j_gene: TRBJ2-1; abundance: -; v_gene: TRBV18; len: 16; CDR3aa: CASSPISSASYNEQFF; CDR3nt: TGTGCCAGCTCACCCATCTCTAGCGCCTCCTACAATGAGCAGTTCTTC
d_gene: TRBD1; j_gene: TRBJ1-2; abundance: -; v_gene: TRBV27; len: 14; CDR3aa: CASSLRTGGYGYTF; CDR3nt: TGTGCCAGCAGTTTAAGGACAGGGGGCTATGGCTACACCTTC
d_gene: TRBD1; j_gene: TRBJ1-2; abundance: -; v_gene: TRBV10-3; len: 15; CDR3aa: CAISESLQGGYGYTF; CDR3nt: TGTGCCATCAGTGAGTCGTTACAGGGGGGCTATGGCTACACCTTC
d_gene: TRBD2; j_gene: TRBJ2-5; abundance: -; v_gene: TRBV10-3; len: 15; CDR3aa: CAISLAGEGSETQYF; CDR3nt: TGTGCCATCAGCCTAGCGGGAGAAGGGTCAGAGACCCAGTACTTC
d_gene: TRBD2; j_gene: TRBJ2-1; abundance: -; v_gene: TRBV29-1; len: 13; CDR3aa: CSVELAGDNEQFF; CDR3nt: TGCAGCGTTGAACTAGCGGGTGACAATGAGCAGTTCTTC
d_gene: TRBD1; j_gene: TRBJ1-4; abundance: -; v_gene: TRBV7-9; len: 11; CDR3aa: CASSFGDRLFF; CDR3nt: TGTGCCAGCAGCTTCGGGGACAGACTGTTTTTT
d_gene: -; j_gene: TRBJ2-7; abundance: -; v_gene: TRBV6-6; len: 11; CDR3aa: CASIGSYEQYF; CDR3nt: TGTGCCAGCATCGGGTCCTACGAGCAGTACTTC
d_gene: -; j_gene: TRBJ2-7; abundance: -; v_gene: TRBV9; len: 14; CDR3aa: CASSVGAGSYEQYF; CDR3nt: TGTGCCAGCAGCGTAGGGGCAGGCTCCTACGAGCAGTACTTC
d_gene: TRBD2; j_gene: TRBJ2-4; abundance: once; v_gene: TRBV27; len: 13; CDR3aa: CASRGVAKNIQYF; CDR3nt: TGTGCCAGCCGGGGGGTAGCCAAAAACATTCAGTACTTC
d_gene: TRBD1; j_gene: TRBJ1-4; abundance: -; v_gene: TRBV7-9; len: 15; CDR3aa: CASSNRQGLEEKLFF; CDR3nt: TGTGCCAGCAGCAACCGACAGGGGCTGGAGGAAAAACTGTTTTTT
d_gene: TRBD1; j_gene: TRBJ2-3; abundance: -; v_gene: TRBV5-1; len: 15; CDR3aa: CASSLDGQGTRTQYF; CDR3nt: TGCGCCAGCAGCTTGGATGGACAGGGAACACGTACGCAGTATTTT
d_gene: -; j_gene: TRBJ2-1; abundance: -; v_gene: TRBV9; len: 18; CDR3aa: CASSGDPGRRADYNEQFF; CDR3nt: TGTGCCAGCAGCGGCGACCCCGGGCGCAGGGCAGACTACAATGAGCAGTTCTTC
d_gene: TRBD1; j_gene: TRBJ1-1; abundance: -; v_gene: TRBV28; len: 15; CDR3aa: CASSSPQGIGTEAFF; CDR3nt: TGTGCCAGCAGTTCGCCACAGGGGATAGGGACTGAAGCTTTCTTT
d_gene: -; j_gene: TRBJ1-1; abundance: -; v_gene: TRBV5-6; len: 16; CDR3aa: CASSFQPGGGLGLAFF; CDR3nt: TGTGCCAGCAGCTTCCAACCGGGGGGCGGTTTAGGTCTTGCTTTCTTT
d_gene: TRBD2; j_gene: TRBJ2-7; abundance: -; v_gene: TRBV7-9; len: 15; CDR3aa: CASSSTSGRSYEQYF; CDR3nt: TGTGCCAGCAGCTCTACTAGCGGGAGGAGCTACGAGCAGTACTTC
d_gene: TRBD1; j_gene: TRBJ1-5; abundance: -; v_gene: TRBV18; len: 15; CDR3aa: CASSKSGQLNQPQHF; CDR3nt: TGTGCCAGCTCCAAGTCGGGACAGCTAAATCAGCCCCAGCATTTT
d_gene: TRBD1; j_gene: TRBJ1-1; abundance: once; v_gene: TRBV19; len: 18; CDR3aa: CASTKALTGATYRAEAFF; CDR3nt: TGTGCCAGTACCAAGGCGTTGACAGGGGCTACGTACAGGGCTGAAGCTTTCTTT
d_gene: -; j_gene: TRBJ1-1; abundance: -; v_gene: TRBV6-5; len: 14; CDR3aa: CASSYRGGSTEAFF; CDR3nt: TGTGCCAGCAGTTACCGAGGGGGAAGCACTGAAGCTTTCTTT
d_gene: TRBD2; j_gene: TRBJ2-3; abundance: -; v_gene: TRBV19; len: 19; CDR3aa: CASSRGLAGGASSTDTQYF; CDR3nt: TGTGCCAGTAGCAGGGGACTAGCGGGAGGCGCATCTAGCACAGATACGCAGTATTTT